This T cell receptor beta chain originates from a study of blood T cell repertoires in COVID-19. Germline V gene sequence: CDR1 SGHRS, CDR2 YFSETQ. The CDR3 has 19 amino acids. V shed 2 bases and J 5 bases; nucleotides not matched to a gene: 13. A single count supports this clone. Participants spanned ages about 18 to 90 years and resided in 24 US areas. The protocol was immunoSEQ multiplex PCR, while the TCRdb copy is restricted to in-frame clones and leaves out a portion. The data hold over 250,000 clones, with about nine tenths observed a single time. This clonotype originated in a woman in her fifties or sixties who had recovered from COVID-19. The chain joins TRBV5-1 to TRBJ2-2; 12 bases match TRBD2. Sequencing input: PBMCs or T cells enriched from blood (not recorded which). In DNA form, the CDR3 reads TGCGCCAGCAGCTTCCCCGAGGGGCTAGCGGGGGGGCGAACCGGGGAGCTGTTTTTT. Its protein is CASSFPEGLAGGRTGELFF. Combining the CDR3 with reference TRBV5-1 and TRBJ2-2 gives the whole variable domain KAGVTQTPRYLIKTRGQQVTLSCSPISGHRSVSWYQQTPGQGLQFLFEYFSETQRNKGNFPGRFSGRQFSNSRSEMNVSTLELGDSALYLCASSFPEGLAGGRTGELFFGEGSRLTVL.